Presented here are 6 T cell receptor beta chains from one specimen sequenced in a study of shared clonotypes between healthy human individuals. TCRdb's copy holds only in-frame clones and misses some; the assay was immunoSEQ multiplex PCR. This table holds approximately 500,000 clones, roughly 95% found once. Sequencing was done on a sample of naive CD4+ T cells sorted from blood. The subset is: CD45RA+ positively selected. The receptors were gathered from a woman aged 25 to 39 in good health.

The CDR3 sequence is CASSLSKAAKNIQYF. Written as DNA, the CDR3 is TGTGCCAGCAGTTTATCGAAGGCGGCCAAAAACATTCAGTACTTC. The J gene is TRBJ2-4, the V gene TRBV27; no clear D. The CDR3 is 15 amino acids. The germline V and J ends were trimmed by 0 bases and 1 base, with 7 bases remaining between them. CDR1 is MNHEY, CDR2 SMNVEV, per germline (reference sequence).

The genes are TRBV5-1 and TRBJ2-7, with 11 bases fitting TRBD2. The CDR3 has 15 amino acids. Per germline, CDR1 SGHRS and CDR2 YFSETQ. J lost 2 bases, V lost 3 bases, and 4 bases had no gene match. The CDR3 DNA sequence: TGCGCCAGCAGCTCGACTAGCGGGGCCACCTACGAGCAGTACTTC. Its protein product is CASSSTSGATYEQYF.

The CDR3 reads CASSEFPRQGNQPQHF. In DNA form, the CDR3 reads TGTGCCAGCAGTGAATTCCCGCGACAGGGGAATCAGCCCCAGCATTTT. The rearrangement joins TRBV6-1 to TRBJ1-5, with TRBD1 matching over 8 bases. The CDR3 spans 16 residues. Germline V gives CDR1 MNHNS, CDR2 SASEGT. The V and J ends lost 2 bases and 4 bases, in that order; junction bases with no gene match: 7.

The V gene is TRBV6-4, the J gene TRBJ2-7, with 7 nucleotides matching TRBD1. Germline V gives CDR1 MRHNA, CDR2 SNTAGT. The CDR3 sequence is 15 residues long. V shed 3 bases and J 6 bases; nucleotides not matched to a gene: 11. The CDR3 DNA sequence: TGTGCCAGCAGTGAAAAACCAAGACAGGGCGGCGAGCAGTACTTC. Residues: CASSEKPRQGGEQYF.

The chain joins TRBV5-4 to TRBJ2-7; the D gene could be TRBD1 or TRBD2 (7 bases each). Germline V gene data show CDR1 as SGHNT and CDR2 as YYREEE (reference sequence). CDR3 length equals 16 residues. The V gene lost 4 bases and the J gene lost 2 bases, with 19 bases spanning the gap. CDR3 nucleotide sequence: TGTGCCAGCAGCCGAACCCAGGGGGGGAGGCCCTACGAGCAGTACTTC. It yields the protein CASSRTQGGRPYEQYF.

The V call is TRBV21-1, the J call TRBJ2-1; the table's D call TRBD2 went unverified against the DNA. TRBV21-1 is tagged as a pseudogene. This CDR3 comprises 16 residues. The CDR3 bases are TGTGCCAGCAGCAAATTAAGCGGGAGCTCCTACAATGAGCAGTTCTTC. Translated, it gives CASSKLSGSSYNEQFF.